The 31 T cell receptor beta chains given below trace back to one sample, sequenced in a study of blood T cells in healthy people across ages. PCR was performed a second time for about 6 to 12 cycles using a sample-barcoded 5' primer and a J-beta primer mix. TCRdb ran MiXCR on the 5' RACE reads and lists one entry per CDR3 protein. This table holds about 1.4 million distinct CDR3 sequences, roughly 64% found once. The sample consisted of blood. These receptors all stem from a young man in good health.

The rearrangement joins TRBV7-2 to TRBJ2-7; D tentatively fits TRBD1 or TRBD2 (5 bases each). Germline CDR1 and CDR2: SGHTA and FQGNSA. Trimming stripped 8 bases from V and 0 bases from J, with 11 bases between. The CDR3 runs 13 residues. This chain's CDR3 is CASVGDGSYEQYF. CDR3 nucleotide sequence: TGTGCCAGCGTCGGGGACGGCTCCTACGAGCAGTACTTC.

The chain links TRBV2 to TRBJ2-3; D ambiguous. Trimming removed 1 base at V and 3 bases at J, with 11 bases between. Germline V CDR1 and CDR2: SNHLY, FYNNEI. The CDR3 has 15 residues. DNA of the CDR3: TGTGCCAGCAGTGAAGTGACTGGCTTAACAGATACGCAGTATTTT. Protein product: CASSEVTGLTDTQYF.

The chain recombines TRBV4-1 with TRBJ2-7; D perhaps matches TRBD1 (6 bases). The CDR3 length is 15 residues. V lost 3 bases to trimming and J lost 3 bases, with 15 bases between them. The germline V gene encodes CDR1 MGHRA and CDR2 YSYEKL. CDR3: CASSQGNRDNYEQYF. The CDR3 region has the DNA TGCGCCAGCAGCCAGGGAAATCGGGACAACTACGAGCAGTACTTC.

J is TRBJ2-2 and V is TRBV4-1; 7 nucleotides align to TRBD1. Trimming removed 2 bases from V and 6 bases from J; junction bases left unmatched: 6. CDR1 MGHRA and CDR2 YSYEKL come from the germline V gene. The CDR3 sequence is 15 residues long. CDR3 sequence: CASSQRDSRAGELFF. In DNA, the CDR3 is TGCGCCAGCAGCCAAAGGGACAGTCGGGCCGGGGAGCTGTTTTTT.

Written as DNA, the CDR3 is TGTGCCAGCATCTCTGATTCACCGGAAGGCCCTGGGGCCAACGTCCTGACTTTC. This encodes CASISDSPEGPGANVLTF. This chain uses TRBV7-9 with TRBJ2-6; D ambiguous. There are 18 residues in the CDR3. V was cut by 7 bases and J by 2 bases, with 21 bases left in between. The germline V gene encodes CDR1 SEHNR and CDR2 FQNEAQ (reference sequence).

The chain employs TRBV6-5 and TRBJ2-1, with 10 bases identical to TRBD1. The V gene's germline CDR1 is MNHEY and CDR2 SVGAGI. V was pared by 5 bases and J by 5 bases, with 6 bases of the junction left unmatched. The CDR3 is made up of 15 amino acids. CDR3 loop: CASSIGQGVNNEQFF. CDR3 sequence (DNA): TGTGCCAGCAGTATCGGACAGGGGGTGAACAATGAGCAGTTCTTC.

This clonotype was seen a few times. CDR3 sequence reads: CASSQDPGTGELFF. In DNA form, the CDR3 reads TGCGCCAGCAGCCAAGATCCGGGGACCGGGGAGCTGTTTTTT. The chain uses TRBV4-1 and TRBJ2-2; weak D call: TRBD2 (5 bases). The germline CDR1 and CDR2 sequences are MGHRA and YSYEKL. V lost 0 bases, J lost 5 bases, and 7 bases lay in between. This CDR3 comprises 14 residues.

This chain connects TRBV28 to TRBJ1-1; D is ambiguous. V lost 5 bases, J lost 2 bases, and 15 bases lay in between. The CDR3 covers 15 residues. CDR1 and CDR2 (germline): MDHEN, SYDVKM. The CDR3 coding sequence is TGTGCCAGCAGTGCCCGGCGCCAGTCAAACACTGAAGCTTTCTTT. Translation: CASSARRQSNTEAFF.

The sample holds a few counts of this clonotype. The chain joins TRBV10-3 to TRBJ2-5, with a weak D call TRBD1 (5 bases). The V and J ends lost 10 bases and 3 bases respectively, with 15 bases between them. CDR1 is ENHRY and CDR2 is SYGVKD in the germline V gene. CDR3 length equals 13 residues. CDR3 sequence (DNA): TGTGCCACCAAGGGGCTCGGAGAAGAGACCCAGTACTTC. This codes for CATKGLGEETQYF.

The DNA of the CDR3 is TGTGCCAGCCGAGAGGCAAGTTCACCCCTCCACTTT. Its protein product is CASREASSPLHF. V usage is TRBV13 and J usage is TRBJ1-6; D is unresolved. Per germline, CDR1 PRHDT and CDR2 FYEKMQ (reference sequence). The V gene lost 8 bases and the J gene lost 9 bases, with 11 bases spanning the gap. The CDR3 length is 12 residues.

V is TRBV2 and J is TRBJ1-2; D not certain. Trimming left V 6 bases short and J 1 base short, with 6 bases between. This CDR3 has 12 amino acids. Germline loops: CDR1 SNHLY, CDR2 FYNNEI. The CDR3 reads CASSSFNYGYTF. CDR3 in DNA: TGTGCCAGCAGCAGTTTTAACTATGGCTACACCTTC. Variable domain in full (rest from reference TRBV2 and TRBJ1-2): EPEVTQTPSHQVTQMGQEVILRCVPISNHLYFYWYRQILGQKVEFLVSFYNNEISEKSEIFDDQFSVERPDGSNFTLKIRSTKLEDSAMYFCASSSFNYGYTFGSGTRLTVV.

The rearrangement links TRBV20-1 to TRBJ2-5, with a tentative D call TRBD2 (7 bases). The CDR3 totals 15 residues. Germline V gene data show CDR1 as DFQATT and CDR2 as SNEGSKA (reference sequence). V lost 3 bases, J lost 1 base, and 15 bases lay in between. The CDR3: CSASSRGPSQETQYF. For the CDR3, the DNA is TGCAGTGCTAGCTCGCGGGGGCCATCCCAAGAGACCCAGTACTTC.

V and J are TRBV2 and TRBJ1-4; D not resolved. Germline V gene data show CDR1 as SNHLY and CDR2 as FYNNEI. The germline V and J ends were trimmed by 6 bases and 3 bases, with 14 bases remaining between them. This CDR3 has 15 amino acids. The CDR3 here is CASRGSWSANEKLFF. The DNA for the CDR3 is TGTGCCAGCAGAGGATCCTGGTCGGCTAATGAAAAACTGTTTTTT.

This clonotype was observed once. V and J are TRBV5-6 and TRBJ1-2; D gene unclear. V was shortened by 4 bases and J by 0 bases, with 10 bases between the two germline ends. CDR1 is SGHDT, CDR2 YYEEEE, per germline. The CDR3 extends over 14 amino acids. The CDR3 DNA reads TGTGCCAGCAGCCCCGACCCTACTAACTATGGCTACACCTTC. This codes for CASSPDPTNYGYTF.

The rearrangement joins TRBV6-6 to TRBJ1-2; 7 nucleotides line up with TRBD1. The germline V gene has CDR1 MNHNY and CDR2 SVGAGI (reference sequence). This CDR3 spans 14 amino acids. The ends lost 6 bases at V and 4 bases at J; junction bases unmatched: 8. CDR3 coding DNA: TGTGCCAGCAGATTGGTGGGACAGATCTATGGCTACACCTTC. Residues: CASRLVGQIYGYTF.

This clonotype was counted a single time. This chain links TRBV6-1 with TRBJ2-2; D is undetermined. This CDR3 has 12 amino acids. With 1 base removed from V and 6 bases from J, the gap between germline ends came to 3 bases. CDR1 is MNHNS, CDR2 SASEGT, per germline. The CDR3 DNA follows: TGTGCCAGCAGTGAAGTTCCCGGGGAGCTGTTTTTT. Encoded protein: CASSEVPGELFF.

This clonotype has more than one count but fewer than ten. This chain uses TRBV6-1 with TRBJ2-4, with TRBD2 matching 13 bases. The V and J ends lost 3 bases and 8 bases, in that order; junction bases with no gene match: 7. This CDR3 has 16 residues. The germline gives CDR1 MNHNS, CDR2 SASEGT. CDR3: CASSEPLAGGLHIQYF. CDR3 bases: TGTGCCAGCAGTGAGCCACTAGCGGGAGGGCTGCACATTCAGTACTTC.

This clonotype has only a few counts. This chain uses TRBV5-1 with TRBJ2-5; 10 nucleotides align to TRBD2. CDR1 and CDR2 from the germline V gene are SGHRS and YFSETQ. Trimming removed 0 bases from V and 7 bases from J; junction bases left unmatched: 9. The CDR3 consists of 16 residues. The CDR3 region is CASSLGPLAGEVTQYF. The CDR3 coding sequence is TGCGCCAGCAGCTTGGGGCCCCTAGCGGGAGAGGTGACCCAGTACTTC. The full variable domain, in which reference TRBV5-1 and TRBJ2-5 provide the parts outside the CDR3, is KAGVTQTPRYLIKTRGQQVTLSCSPISGHRSVSWYQQTPGQGLQFLFEYFSETQRNKGNFPGRFSGRQFSNSRSEMNVSTLELGDSALYLCASSLGPLAGEVTQYFGPGTRLLVL.

V usage is TRBV27 and J usage is TRBJ2-4; 8 nucleotides match TRBD1. The CDR3 sequence is 13 residues long. CDR1 MNHEY and CDR2 SMNVEV come from the germline V gene (reference sequence). V was pared by 8 bases and J by 13 bases, with 13 bases of the junction left unmatched. This CDR3 is CASGPTGGVEQYF. As DNA, the CDR3 is TGTGCCAGCGGCCCCACAGGGGGAGTGGAACAGTACTTC.

V usage is TRBV6-5 and J usage is TRBJ1-5; 7 nucleotides match TRBD1. CDR1 and CDR2 from the germline V gene are MNHEY and SVGAGI. V shed 0 bases, J shed 0 bases, and the junction held 8 bases outside the gene matches. This CDR3 has 18 amino acids. The CDR3 protein is CASSYSTRDRYSNQPQHF. CDR3 bases: TGTGCCAGCAGTTACTCGACTAGGGACAGATATAGCAATCAGCCCCAGCATTTT.

The rearrangement links TRBV29-1 to TRBJ2-1; D unresolved. Germline CDR1 reads SQVTM; CDR2 reads ANQGSEA. The CDR3 covers 14 residues. The CDR3 protein is CSHQAPRSYNEQFF. The CDR3 region has the DNA TGCAGTCACCAGGCCCCTCGCTCCTACAATGAGCAGTTCTTC.

This chain connects TRBV10-3 to TRBJ2-3; TRBD1 matches 8 bases. The CDR3 sequence is 15 residues long. Germline assignment: CDR1 ENHRY and CDR2 SYGVKD. Unmatched junction bases numbered 5, after V lost 6 bases and J lost 0 bases. The CDR3 here is CAIRNRDRSTDTQYF. CDR3 coding DNA: TGTGCCATCAGGAACCGGGACAGGAGCACAGATACGCAGTATTTT.

The chain links TRBV7-9 to TRBJ2-7; 9 positions match TRBD1. V dropped 1 base and J dropped 0; count of bases not matched to a gene: 4. Germline values: CDR1 SEHNR, CDR2 FQNEAQ (reference sequence). This CDR3 region has 16 residues. DNA for the CDR3: TGTGCCAGCAGCTTAGGACAGGGGGTCTTCTCCTACGAGCAGTACTTC. Its protein product is CASSLGQGVFSYEQYF. The variable domain in full, with the rest retrieved from reference TRBV7-9 and TRBJ2-7, is DTGVSQNPRHKITKRGQNVTFRCDPISEHNRLYWYRQTLGQGPEFLTYFQNEAQLEKSRLLSDRFSAERPKGSFSTLEIQRTEQGDSAMYLCASSLGQGVFSYEQYFGPGTRLTVT.

The chain combines TRBV10-3 with TRBJ2-3; perhaps TRBD2 as D (5 bases). The V gene lost 3 bases and the J gene lost 0 bases, with 10 bases spanning the gap. Germline V lookup: CDR1 ENHRY, CDR2 SYGVKD. This CDR3 spans 15 amino acids. CDR3 coding DNA: TGTGCCATCAGTGATCCGGGATTCAGCACAGATACGCAGTATTTT. Encoded protein: CAISDPGFSTDTQYF.

This clonotype was seen more than once but under ten times. With a much larger clone just one base away, this may be a read error. The chain employs TRBV28 and TRBJ2-6; D possibly corresponds to TRBD2 (5 bases). The germline CDR1 and CDR2 sequences are MDHEN and SYDVKM. V was pared by 5 bases and J by 0 bases, with 11 bases between. This CDR3 spans 16 amino acids. This CDR3 is CASSRGALSGANVLTF. The CDR3 DNA reads as TGTGCCAGCAGTCGGGGTGCCCTCTCTGGGGCCAACGTCCTGACTTTC.

The chain recombines TRBV28 with TRBJ2-3; no clear D. From germline, CDR1 is MDHEN and CDR2 SYDVKM. This CDR3 has 15 residues. V was clipped by 2 bases and J by 0 bases, with 9 bases between them. In DNA form, the CDR3 reads TGTGCCAGCAGTTTAACGGTCGGAAGCACAGATACGCAGTATTTT. Its protein is CASSLTVGSTDTQYF.

This clonotype was seen a few times. The V call is TRBV10-3, the J call TRBJ2-7, with D possibly TRBD2 on 5 matching bases. Per germline, CDR1 ENHRY and CDR2 SYGVKD. This CDR3 is 14 amino acids long. V shed 3 bases and J shed 0 bases, with 9 bases lying between them. CDR3 nucleotide sequence: TGTGCCATCAGTGATAGCGCTGGCTCCTACGAGCAGTACTTC. Amino acids: CAISDSAGSYEQYF.

The V gene is TRBV15, the J gene TRBJ2-1, with 9 bases identical to TRBD1. Germline V gene data show CDR1 as LNHNV and CDR2 as YYDKDF (reference sequence). Trimming took 0 bases from V and 6 from J; bases not matched to a gene: 6. This CDR3 is built from 16 residues. The CDR3 here is CATSRDRDRVFNEQFF. The CDR3 DNA reads as TGTGCCACCAGCAGAGACCGGGACAGGGTTTTCAATGAGCAGTTCTTC. Combining the CDR3 with reference TRBV15 and TRBJ2-1 gives the whole variable domain DAMVIQNPRYQVTQFGKPVTLSCSQTLNHNVMYWYQQKSSQAPKLLFHYYDKDFNNEADTPDNFQSRRPNTSFCFLDIRSPGLGDTAMYLCATSRDRDRVFNEQFFGPGTRLTVL.

The chain has TRBV29-1 and TRBJ1-1; a possible D gene is TRBD1 (5 bases). There are 13 residues in the CDR3. Germline V gives CDR1 SQVTM, CDR2 ANQGSEA. V lost 3 bases, J lost 1 base, and 9 bases lay in between. This CDR3 reads CSVEARANTEAFF. DNA of the CDR3: TGCAGCGTTGAGGCCAGGGCGAACACTGAAGCTTTCTTT.

This clonotype has just a few counts. The chain combines TRBV5-1 with TRBJ2-7; no definite D call. The CDR3 consists of 15 residues. V was clipped by 0 bases and J by 2 bases, with 12 bases between them. CDR1 SGHRS and CDR2 YFSETQ come from the germline V gene. CDR3 amino acids: CASSLVPSGTYEQYF. The CDR3 DNA follows: TGCGCCAGCAGCTTGGTTCCTTCGGGCACCTACGAGCAGTACTTC.

V gene TRBV5-6 combines with J gene TRBJ1-6; 10 bases fit TRBD1. V lost 3 bases to trimming and J lost 12 bases; unmatched junction nucleotides: 9. The CDR3 is 15 amino acids. Germline loops: CDR1 SGHDT, CDR2 YYEEEE. The CDR3 reads CASSSGTGDSRPLHF. The CDR3 nucleotides read TGTGCCAGCAGCTCCGGGACAGGGGACTCCCGACCCCTCCACTTT.